This T cell receptor beta chain was recovered during a study of tumour-infiltrating T cells in Burkitt lymphoma (TCRdb year 2020). Broadly, across the study: TCR repertoire data were compared against clinical outcome, and productive clonality predicted overall survival and progression-free survival independently of established prognostic factors such as age at diagnosis.

The method was the immunoSEQ multiplex PCR assay. The source is immuneACCESS, and TCRdb retained only in-frame sequences with V and J called. Part of the clones is not carried over; for the studies checked, unresolved V genes explain less than half of this, and the remainder is unexplained. Present in this sample are about 15,000 clones, approximately 80% of which were seen just once. In total, the top ten clones hold 2.1% of the sample. In regard to this clone: Which antigen it targets is not known. No qualities accompany the bases; no much larger clone lies one base away.

Source material: tumor tissue. The TCR comes from a human donor with diffuse large B-cell lymphoma.

The CDR3 is CASSPRGLPQETQYF. The nucleotide sequence is TGTGCCAGCAGCCCGCGGGGGCTCCCCCAAGAGACCCAGTACTTC. The chain uses TRBV7-3 and TRBJ2-5; tentative D gene TRBD2, with 7 bases matching. Trimming at the junction amounts to 5 bases on V and 1 base on J, and the germline ends lie 14 bases apart. CDR3 length: 15 amino acids, cysteine to phenylalanine. Just CDR3 DNA is preserved here, 45 bases in frame from base 1. From a lookup of the germline V gene, CDR1 and CDR2 are SGHTA and FQGTGA.